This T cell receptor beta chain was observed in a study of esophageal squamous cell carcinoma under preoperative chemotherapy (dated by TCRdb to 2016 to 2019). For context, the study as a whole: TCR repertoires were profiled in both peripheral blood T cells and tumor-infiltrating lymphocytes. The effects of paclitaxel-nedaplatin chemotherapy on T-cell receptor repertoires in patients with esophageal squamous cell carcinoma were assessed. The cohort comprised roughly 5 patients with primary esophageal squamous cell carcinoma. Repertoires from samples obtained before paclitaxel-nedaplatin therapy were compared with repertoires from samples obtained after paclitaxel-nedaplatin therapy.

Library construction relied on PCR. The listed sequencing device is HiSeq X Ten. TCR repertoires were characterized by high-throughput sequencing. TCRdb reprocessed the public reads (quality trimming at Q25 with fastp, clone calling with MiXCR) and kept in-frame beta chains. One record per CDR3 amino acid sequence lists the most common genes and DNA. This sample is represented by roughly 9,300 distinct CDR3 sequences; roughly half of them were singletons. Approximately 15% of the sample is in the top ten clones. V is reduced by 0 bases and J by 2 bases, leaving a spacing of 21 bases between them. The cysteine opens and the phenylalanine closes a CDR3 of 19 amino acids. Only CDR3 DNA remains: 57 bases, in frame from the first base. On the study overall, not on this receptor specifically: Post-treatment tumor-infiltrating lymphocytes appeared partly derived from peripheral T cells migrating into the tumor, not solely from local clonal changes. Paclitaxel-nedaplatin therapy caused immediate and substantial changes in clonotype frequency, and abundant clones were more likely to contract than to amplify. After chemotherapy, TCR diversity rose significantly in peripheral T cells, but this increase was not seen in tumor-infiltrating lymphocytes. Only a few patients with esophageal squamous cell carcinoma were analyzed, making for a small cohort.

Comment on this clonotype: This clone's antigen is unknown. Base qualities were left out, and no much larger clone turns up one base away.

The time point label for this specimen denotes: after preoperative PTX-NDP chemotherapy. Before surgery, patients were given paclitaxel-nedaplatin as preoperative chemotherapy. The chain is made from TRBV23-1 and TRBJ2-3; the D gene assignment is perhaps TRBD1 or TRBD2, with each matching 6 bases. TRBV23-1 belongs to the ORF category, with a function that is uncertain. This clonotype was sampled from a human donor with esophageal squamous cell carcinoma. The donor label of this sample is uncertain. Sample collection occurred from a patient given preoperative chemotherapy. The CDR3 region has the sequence CASSQSGGEGERPTDTQYF. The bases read TGCGCCAGCAGTCAATCGGGGGGCGAGGGGGAGCGACCCACAGATACGCAGTATTTT.